These T cell receptor beta chains were read from a single sample in a study of OX40 agonist ivuxolimab in advanced cancers. Produced via immunoSEQ multiplex PCR; TCRdb's table is partial and in-frame only. The sample includes 45,000 to 55,000 clones, about 85% of them seen just once. Sample: CD4+ or CD8+ T cells sorted from blood, taken in a trial of the OX40 agonist ivuxolimab. The receptors derive from an adult with an advanced solid tumor such as melanoma, head and neck, liver or kidney cancer. The conserved cysteine and the conserved F or W are not part of the CDR3 here. Each record gives: CDR3 length, V gene, J gene, CDR3 protein.

cdr3_length: 12; v_call: TRBV2; j_call: TRBJ1-1; cdr3_aa: ASSTTGINTEAF
cdr3_length: 12; v_call: TRBV6-1; j_call: TRBJ2-2; cdr3_aa: ASRGTLNTGELF
cdr3_length: 12; v_call: TRBV10-3; j_call: TRBJ2-1; cdr3_aa: AIKGKLAYNEQF
cdr3_length: 12; v_call: TRBV28; j_call: TRBJ2-7; cdr3_aa: ASSLSAPGRGQY
cdr3_length: 8; v_call: TRBV6-1; j_call: TRBJ2-5; cdr3_aa: ATSTETQY
cdr3_length: 14; v_call: TRBV18; j_call: TRBJ2-7; cdr3_aa: ASSPGTSGSSYEQY
cdr3_length: 12; v_call: TRBV30; j_call: TRBJ2-7; cdr3_aa: AWSPASGPYEQY
cdr3_length: 8; v_call: TRBV27; j_call: TRBJ2-5; cdr3_aa: ASGAETQY
cdr3_length: 12; v_call: TRBV6-1; j_call: TRBJ2-7; cdr3_aa: ASSPQQGPYEQY
cdr3_length: 11; v_call: TRBV7-9; j_call: TRBJ1-2; cdr3_aa: ASSTTGRGGYT
cdr3_length: 11; v_call: TRBV10-3; j_call: TRBJ2-3; cdr3_aa: ATTKGSTDTQY
cdr3_length: 13; v_call: TRBV5-4; j_call: TRBJ2-1; cdr3_aa: ASSFGRSSYNEQF
cdr3_length: 11; v_call: TRBV2; j_call: TRBJ2-7; cdr3_aa: ASYKRKGDEQY
cdr3_length: 12; v_call: TRBV19; j_call: TRBJ1-4; cdr3_aa: ASSLGSAGEKLF
cdr3_length: 12; v_call: TRBV6-1; j_call: TRBJ2-7; cdr3_aa: ASLGAQGSYEQY
cdr3_length: 9; v_call: TRBV20-1; j_call: TRBJ2-5; cdr3_aa: STSREETQY
cdr3_length: 10; v_call: TRBV28; j_call: TRBJ1-1; cdr3_aa: ATNTGDTEAF
cdr3_length: 13; v_call: TRBV5-1; j_call: TRBJ2-1; cdr3_aa: ASSPRTTPGNEQF
cdr3_length: 9; v_call: TRBV5-5; j_call: TRBJ1-1; cdr3_aa: ASSSHTEAF
cdr3_length: 13; v_call: TRBV9; j_call: TRBJ2-6; cdr3_aa: ASSVSRSGANVLT
cdr3_length: 11; v_call: TRBV10-3; j_call: TRBJ2-1; cdr3_aa: AISGTSGNEQF
cdr3_length: 14; v_call: TRBV7-9; j_call: TRBJ2-5; cdr3_aa: ASSRSPTGGGETQY
cdr3_length: 9; v_call: TRBV28; j_call: TRBJ1-2; cdr3_aa: ALGANYGYT
cdr3_length: 11; v_call: TRBV5-5; j_call: TRBJ1-4; cdr3_aa: ASSFLTGEKLF
cdr3_length: 14; v_call: TRBV4-2; j_call: TRBJ2-3; cdr3_aa: ASTRLAGGETDTQY
cdr3_length: 15; v_call: TRBV14; j_call: TRBJ1-1; cdr3_aa: ASSASLGRPVRTEAF
cdr3_length: 11; v_call: TRBV11-2; j_call: TRBJ1-1; cdr3_aa: ASSQELNTEAF
cdr3_length: 13; v_call: TRBV5-1; j_call: TRBJ2-7; cdr3_aa: ASSLGGRTTYEQY
cdr3_length: 9; v_call: TRBV16; j_call: TRBJ2-7; cdr3_aa: ASSQSDEQY
cdr3_length: 11; v_call: TRBV5-5; j_call: TRBJ1-1; cdr3_aa: ASSLEGRGEAF
cdr3_length: 13; v_call: TRBV9; j_call: TRBJ2-7; cdr3_aa: ASSEGPSARYEQY
cdr3_length: 13; v_call: TRBV6-4; j_call: TRBJ2-1; cdr3_aa: ASSDWDRARNEQF
cdr3_length: 9; v_call: TRBV20-1; j_call: TRBJ1-1; cdr3_aa: SARGEGRAF
cdr3_length: 11; v_call: TRBV6-5; j_call: TRBJ2-7; cdr3_aa: ASSSADPLEQY
cdr3_length: 14; v_call: TRBV10-3; j_call: TRBJ2-5; cdr3_aa: AISESGQGAGETQY
cdr3_length: 11; v_call: TRBV18; j_call: TRBJ1-4; cdr3_aa: ASSPGQDEKLF
cdr3_length: 13; v_call: TRBV27; j_call: TRBJ2-5; cdr3_aa: ASMSGLAGLETQY
cdr3_length: 13; v_call: TRBV5-1; j_call: TRBJ2-1; cdr3_aa: ASSSSGLETNEQF
cdr3_length: 9; v_call: TRBV11-1; j_call: TRBJ2-7; cdr3_aa: ASSNQYEQY
cdr3_length: 11; v_call: TRBV4-2; j_call: TRBJ2-7; cdr3_aa: ASSPERSYEQY
cdr3_length: 13; v_call: TRBV15; j_call: TRBJ2-5; cdr3_aa: ATSRDGVEGETQY
cdr3_length: 12; v_call: TRBV2; j_call: TRBJ2-7; cdr3_aa: ASSVGQGSYEQY
cdr3_length: 11; v_call: TRBV29-1; j_call: TRBJ2-1; cdr3_aa: SVAHDTGNEQF
cdr3_length: 14; v_call: TRBV28; j_call: TRBJ2-1; cdr3_aa: ASISPGLAGSNEQF
cdr3_length: 15; v_call: TRBV7-9; j_call: TRBJ2-3; cdr3_aa: ASSHGTSGMAGDTQY
cdr3_length: 12; v_call: TRBV30; j_call: TRBJ2-3; cdr3_aa: AWNVGGPSDTQY
cdr3_length: 14; v_call: TRBV28; j_call: TRBJ2-1; cdr3_aa: ASSLAGLQGYNEQF
cdr3_length: 13; v_call: TRBV7-2; j_call: TRBJ2-1; cdr3_aa: ASSPGTSVYNEQF
cdr3_length: 11; v_call: TRBV6-5; j_call: TRBJ2-7; cdr3_aa: ASSYRWGYEQY
cdr3_length: 14; v_call: TRBV4-1; j_call: TRBJ1-4; cdr3_aa: ASSRRTGPTNEKLF
cdr3_length: 12; v_call: TRBV7-8; j_call: TRBJ1-1; cdr3_aa: ASSPQGALTEAF
cdr3_length: 12; v_call: TRBV28; j_call: TRBJ2-7; cdr3_aa: ASSLWDSSYEQY
cdr3_length: 12; v_call: TRBV28; j_call: TRBJ2-7; cdr3_aa: ASSVPGLAGEQY
cdr3_length: 12; v_call: TRBV6-1; j_call: TRBJ1-5; cdr3_aa: ASSASGGHQPQH
cdr3_length: 11; v_call: TRBV28; j_call: TRBJ1-4; cdr3_aa: ASSLNREEKLF
cdr3_length: 10; v_call: TRBV29-1; j_call: TRBJ1-2; cdr3_aa: STATGAGGYT
cdr3_length: 11; v_call: TRBV11-3; j_call: TRBJ2-5; cdr3_aa: ASSLVDGETQY
cdr3_length: 11; v_call: TRBV7-3; j_call: TRBJ2-2; cdr3_aa: ASSQRLTGELF